The 11 T cell receptor beta chains presented below share a single source sample, sequenced in a study of Graves' ophthalmopathy and Graves' hyperthyroidism. Beta-chain TCR CDR3 regions were amplified from RNA transcripts. First-round RT-PCR employed HTBI primers, with a second-round multiplex PCR after it. TCRdb re-called the multiplex PCR reads with MiXCR, one entry per CDR3 protein. The sample includes hundreds of thousands of distinct CDR3 sequences, over 40% of them seen just once. The sequencing input was peripheral blood. These receptors were collected from an adult man with Graves' ophthalmopathy.

V gene TRBV27 combines with J gene TRBJ1-1; D may be TRBD1 (5 bases). With 8 bases removed from V and 8 bases from J, the gap between germline ends came to 18 bases. There are 13 residues in the CDR3. Germline-derived CDR1 and CDR2 are MNHEY and SMNVEV (reference sequence). CDR3 DNA sequence: TGTGCCAGCGCCAGGGATTCCTACCGGGAAGCTTTCTTT. Translating gives CASARDSYREAFF.

Ten or more counts support this clonotype. The J gene is TRBJ2-7, the V gene TRBV9, with 9 bases that match TRBD2. This CDR3 has 14 residues. The germline V gene has CDR1 SGDLS and CDR2 YYNGEE. V was pared by 0 bases and J by 5 bases, with 3 bases of the junction left unmatched. CDR3 region: CASSVGLAGNEQYF. In nucleotides, the CDR3 is TGTGCCAGCAGCGTAGGGCTAGCGGGGAACGAGCAGTACTTC.

In its sample, this clonotype was seen many times. V gene TRBV6-2 or TRBV6-3 combines with J gene TRBJ1-2, with D unresolved. CDR1 and CDR2 (germline): MNHEY, SVGEGT. Trimming took 4 bases from V and 0 from J, leaving 6 bases between them. This CDR3 region has 13 residues. CDR3 amino acids: CASSSWSNYGYTF. The CDR3 DNA follows: TGTGCCAGCAGTTCGTGGTCTAACTATGGCTACACCTTC.

This clonotype was recorded many times. This rearrangement joins TRBV13 to TRBJ2-5; 9 nucleotides match TRBD2. This CDR3 is 15 amino acids long. Losses at the gene ends were 5 bases for V and 5 bases for J; bases not matched to a gene: 9. Germline assignment: CDR1 PRHDT and CDR2 FYEKMQ (reference sequence). CDR3 residues: CASSPTGLALETQYF. In DNA, the CDR3 is TGTGCCAGCAGCCCAACCGGACTAGCGCTCGAGACCCAGTACTTC.

The chain couples TRBV15 to TRBJ2-3; tentative D call: TRBD1 (5 bases). With 3 bases removed from V and 2 bases from J, the gap between germline ends came to 15 bases. The CDR3 loop spans 16 amino acids. The germline V gene encodes CDR1 LNHNV and CDR2 YYDKDF (reference sequence). The CDR3 here is CATSRANRQHTDTQYF. The CDR3 bases are TGTGCCACCAGCAGGGCGAACCGACAGCACACAGATACGCAGTATTTT. The full variable domain, rest sourced from reference TRBV15 and TRBJ2-3, is DAMVIQNPRYQVTQFGKPVTLSCSQTLNHNVMYWYQQKSSQAPKLLFHYYDKDFNNEADTPDNFQSRRPNTSFCFLDIRSPGLGDTAMYLCATSRANRQHTDTQYFGPGTRLTVL.

This chain links TRBV7-2 with TRBJ1-5; D might be TRBD1 (6 bases). This CDR3 has 17 residues. Germline assignment: CDR1 SGHTA and CDR2 FQGNSA. The V end lost 5 bases, the J end lost 11 bases, and 28 bases lay between the germline ends. CDR3 nucleotides: TGTGCCAGCAGCCAAGAGGGGGGGGCAAAACCTTCTGAAGCCCAGCATTTT. This codes for CASSQEGGAKPSEAQHF.

To note about this clonotype: In this CDR3 the conserved last residue, phenylalanine or tryptophan, is missing, so a read error is likely. The CDR3 sequence: CASSLPEGATDTQYL. The CDR3 DNA reads as TGTGCCAGCAGCTTACCCGAGGGAGCCACAGATACGCAGTATTTG. The chain uses TRBV7-3 and TRBJ2-3, with TRBD2 as a possible D gene (5 bases). The CDR3 is 15 amino acids. Germline V gene lookup returns CDR1 SGHTA and CDR2 FQGTGA. V gave up 2 bases and J gave up 2 bases, with 11 bases separating them.

CDR3 residues: CSVEDRGGGYTF. Here the CDR3 DNA reads TGCAGCGTTGAAGATCGCGGGGGCGGGTACACCTTC. The chain combines TRBV29-1 with TRBJ1-2; TRBD1 might be the D (6 bases). The CDR3 is 12 residues long. Germline-derived CDR1 and CDR2 are SQVTM and ANQGSEA. V gave up 0 bases and J gave up 11 bases, with 13 bases separating them.

This clonotype was seen more than once but under ten times. The rearrangement joins TRBV6-6 to TRBJ2-7; the match to TRBD1 covers 10 bases. Unmatched junction bases numbered 13, after V lost 2 bases and J lost 6 bases. Germline CDR1 and CDR2: MNHNY and SVGAGI (reference sequence). This CDR3 spans 17 amino acids. CDR3 in DNA: TGTGCCAGCAGTTACGGGAACCGAGGGACAGGGGTCGTCGAGCAGTACTTC. It yields the protein CASSYGNRGTGVVEQYF.

The V gene is TRBV5-1, the J gene TRBJ2-7, with D maybe TRBD2 (5 bases). Germline lookup yields CDR1 SGHRS and CDR2 YFSETQ. The CDR3 sequence is 14 residues long. The V end lost 4 bases, the J end lost 7 bases, and 18 bases lay between the germline ends. CDR3 in DNA: TGCGCCAGCAGCCAAGATGTCAGCTCGGGGGAGCAGTACTTC. This gives the protein CASSQDVSSGEQYF.

This clonotype was counted once. The chain links TRBV7-9 to TRBJ1-4; no clear D gene. The V end was cut by 3 bases, the J end by 7 bases, with 9 bases between. The CDR3 contains 13 residues. Looked up from germline, CDR1 is SEHNR and CDR2 is FQNEAQ (reference sequence). This chain's CDR3 is CASSFEDGEKLFF. In DNA form, the CDR3 reads TGTGCCAGCAGCTTCGAGGACGGTGAAAAACTGTTTTTT.